The 28 T cell receptor beta chains in this list originate from one sample, sequenced in a study of blood T cells in healthy people across ages. A second PCR, run for roughly 6 to 11 cycles, used a sample-barcoded 5' primer plus a J-beta primer mix. TCRdb re-derived calls from the 5' RACE reads in MiXCR, one entry per CDR3 protein. The data show about 720,000 distinct CDR3 sequences, with 22% seen just once and 22% held by the top ten. Sequencing was done on a sample of blood. These receptors were taken from a man aged 70-80 years in good health.

This chain's CDR3 is CASSSWTGSNEQYF. For the CDR3, the DNA is TGTGCCAGCAGCTCATGGACAGGGTCCAACGAGCAGTACTTC. The chain couples TRBV7-2 to TRBJ2-7; 8 bases agree with TRBD1. CDR3 length: 14 residues. The ends lost 4 bases at V and 5 bases at J; junction bases unmatched: 7. The germline V gene has CDR1 SGHTA and CDR2 FQGNSA.

The chain couples TRBV7-2 to TRBJ2-7, with D possibly TRBD2 on 6 matching bases. Trimming took 2 bases from V and 4 from J, leaving 21 bases between them. There are 17 residues in the CDR3. Germline V lookup: CDR1 SGHTA, CDR2 FQGNSA. The CDR3 loop reads CASSLPGDLPSGYEQYF. In DNA form, the CDR3 reads TGTGCCAGCAGCTTACCGGGAGACCTACCGTCAGGGTACGAGCAGTACTTC.

In this sample, this clonotype turned up a few times. The chain combines TRBV12-5 with TRBJ2-5, with TRBD1 matching over 8 bases. The CDR3 is 14 amino acids. Germline CDR1 reads LGHNT; CDR2 reads FRNRAP. After removal of 5 bases from V and 2 bases from J, the junction contained 4 bases not matched to a gene. In DNA form, the CDR3 reads TGTGCTAGTGGTGCTGGGACAGGACAAGAGACCCAGTACTTC. Amino acid sequence: CASGAGTGQETQYF.

The chain combines TRBV3-1 with TRBJ1-1, with TRBD1 identical over 8 bases. CDR1 is LGHDT and CDR2 is YNNKEL in the germline V gene (reference sequence). The length of the CDR3 is 15 residues. V shed 5 bases and J 6 bases; nucleotides not matched to a gene: 11. CDR3 in DNA: TGTGCCAGCAGCGCACGGACAGGGTATGCGGCTGAAGCTTTCTTT. Amino acid sequence: CASSARTGYAAEAFF.

This chain links TRBV10-3 with TRBJ2-2; 10 bases are a match to TRBD1. Losses at the gene ends were 4 bases for V and 2 bases for J; bases not matched to a gene: 7. CDR1 and CDR2 from the germline V gene are ENHRY and SYGVKD. This CDR3 spans 17 amino acids. CDR3 in DNA: TGTGCCATCAGTGCACACCGGGACAGGGGCAACACCGGGGAGCTGTTTTTT. Translation gives CAISAHRDRGNTGELFF.

The chain couples TRBV5-6 to TRBJ2-4; D gene ambiguous. V lost 0 bases and J 5 bases, leaving 9 bases between the germline ends. Looked up from germline, CDR1 is SGHDT and CDR2 is YYEEEE. The CDR3 totals 14 residues. Here the CDR3 DNA reads TGTGCCAGCAGCTTGGGGCCAGGAGAAAACATTCAGTACTTC. Translated: CASSLGPGENIQYF.

This chain joins TRBV20-1 and TRBJ1-3; 7 bases line up with TRBD1. The V gene's germline CDR1 is DFQATT and CDR2 SNEGSKA (reference sequence). The CDR3 spans 12 residues. V trimming: 5 bases; J trimming: 3 bases; junction bases outside the gene matches: 1. Here the CDR3 DNA reads TGCAGTGCTCGACAGGGTGGAAACACCATATATTTT. This encodes CSARQGGNTIYF.

V gene TRBV6-7 combines with J gene TRBJ1-5, with D perhaps TRBD1 (6 bases). TRBV6-7 is placed among ORFs of uncertain function. V was trimmed by 5 bases and J by 3 bases, leaving 17 bases between them. The CDR3 runs to 16 residues. The CDR3 sequence is CASSTTGTLDNQPQHF. CDR3 nucleotides: TGTGCCAGCAGTACGACCGGGACACTGGACAATCAGCCCCAGCATTTT.

The chain recombines TRBV9 with TRBJ1-2; 7 nucleotides line up with TRBD1. Germline CDR1 reads SGDLS; CDR2 reads YYNGEE. CDR3 length: 16 amino acids. V gave up 3 bases and J gave up 4 bases; unmatched junction bases: 12. CDR3 region: CASSGQTGALGYGYTF. The CDR3 nucleotides read TGTGCCAGCAGCGGACAAACAGGGGCTTTGGGCTATGGCTACACCTTC.

This clonotype was seen more than once but under ten times. This chain joins TRBV5-1 and TRBJ2-5; D call uncertain. Trimming pared 1 base from V and 1 base from J, leaving 14 bases between. The germline gives CDR1 SGHRS, CDR2 YFSETQ. This CDR3 has 16 residues. CDR3 loop: CASSLNGHGSQETQYF. In DNA form, the CDR3 reads TGCGCCAGCAGCTTGAATGGCCATGGCTCCCAAGAGACCCAGTACTTC.

This clonotype was observed a handful of times. This chain uses TRBV20-1 with TRBJ1-1; TRBD1 matches 9 bases. The CDR3 spans 15 residues. V lost 3 bases, J lost 5 bases, and 10 bases stayed unmatched. CDR1 DFQATT and CDR2 SNEGSKA come from the germline V gene (reference sequence). The CDR3 coding sequence is TGCAGTGCTAGTAGTGGACAGGGGATTGGTACTGAAGCTTTCTTT. Translating gives CSASSGQGIGTEAFF.

This chain joins TRBV4-2 and TRBJ2-2; D uncertain. Germline loops: CDR1 LGHNA, CDR2 YNFKEQ. Trimming cost V 1 base and J 3 bases, with 9 bases left between them. The CDR3 consists of 15 residues. The CDR3, as DNA: TGTGCCAGCAGCCAAGTTGGGTTGGACACCGGGGAGCTGTTTTTT. Its translation: CASSQVGLDTGELFF.

This clonotype has a handful of counts. The chain has TRBV12-3 or TRBV12-4 and TRBJ2-1; D gene unclear. V lost 2 bases and J lost 0, with 11 bases in between. This CDR3 has 16 residues. CDR3 protein: CASSLPGLSSYNEQFF. The CDR3 nucleotides are TGTGCCAGCAGTTTACCAGGCTTGAGCTCCTACAATGAGCAGTTCTTC.

This clonotype turned up a few times. This chain joins TRBV10-1 and TRBJ2-1; 9 bases are a match to TRBD1. The last part of the DNA fits TRBJ2-5 better; the J call may be wrong. In germline, CDR1 is WNHNN, CDR2 SYGVQD (reference sequence). This CDR3 spans 15 amino acids. The CDR3 here is CASSDRGSSQETQYF. Written as DNA, the CDR3 is TGCGCCAGCAGCGACAGGGGGAGCTCCCAAGAGACCCAGTACTTC.

This clonotype was seen a handful of times. Here the CDR3 reads CASRGWGNQPQHF. DNA for the CDR3: TGTGCCAGCAGGGGCTGGGGGAATCAGCCCCAGCATTTT. The chain employs TRBV2 and TRBJ1-5; a possible D gene is TRBD1 (5 bases). Per germline, CDR1 SNHLY and CDR2 FYNNEI. The CDR3 has 13 amino acids. Trimming removed 6 bases from V and 4 bases from J, with 10 bases in between.

The chain uses TRBV28 and TRBJ1-2; D is unclear. Germline V gives CDR1 MDHEN, CDR2 SYDVKM. The CDR3 is made up of 13 amino acids. V lost 6 bases and J 7 bases, leaving 15 bases between the germline ends. CDR3 in DNA: TGTGCCAGCAGCCTTTTCACCTCTGGTGGCTACACCTTC. Translated: CASSLFTSGGYTF.

This clonotype has at least ten counts. This chain links TRBV18 with TRBJ2-1, with 8 bases lining up with TRBD1. Losses at the gene ends were 3 bases for V and 9 bases for J; bases not matched to a gene: 4. Germline loops: CDR1 KGHSH, CDR2 LQKENI. The CDR3 has 13 residues. CDR3 nucleotides: TGTGCCAGCTCACCGGACAGGGAGGCTGAGCAGTTCTTC. Encoded protein: CASSPDREAEQFF.

This clonotype was counted between two and nine times. The chain joins TRBV5-6 to TRBJ1-2; D unresolved. The CDR3 runs to 13 residues. Germline loops: CDR1 SGHDT, CDR2 YYEEEE. Trimming took 1 base from V and 6 from J, leaving 10 bases between them. CDR3 sequence (DNA): TGTGCCAGCAGCTTGACCACGCGAGATGGCTACACCTTC. Its protein is CASSLTTRDGYTF.

The CDR3 nucleotides are TGCGCCAGCAAGCGGACTAGCGGGGGATCAGATACGCAGTATTTT. As protein: CASKRTSGGSDTQYF. The chain uses TRBV10-2 and TRBJ2-3; TRBD2 matches at 13 bases. This CDR3 has 15 residues. The trim removed 7 bases at V and 4 bases at J, leaving 5 bases unmatched. Looked up from germline, CDR1 is WSHSY and CDR2 is SAAADI.

The chain's CDR3 is CASSLVLGTTTNTGELFF. The CDR3 DNA follows: TGTGCCAGCAGTTTAGTTCTAGGGACTACCACGAACACCGGGGAGCTGTTTTTT. V and J are TRBV12-3 or TRBV12-4 and TRBJ2-2, with 7 bases aligning to TRBD2. The CDR3 has 18 residues. V shed 1 base, J shed 0 bases, and the junction held 8 bases outside the gene matches.

In this sample, this clonotype turned up many times. This chain joins TRBV20-1 and TRBJ2-5; D not certain. Trimming left V 4 bases short and J 5 bases short, with 8 bases between. The CDR3 runs to 11 residues. From germline, CDR1 is DFQATT and CDR2 SNEGSKA (reference sequence). In nucleotides, the CDR3 is TGCAGTGCTATTACCGCGGAGACCCAGTACTTC. Protein: CSAITAETQYF.

This clonotype came up a few times. The CDR3 region is CASSLAVSGNTIYF. CDR3 sequence (DNA): TGTGCCAGCAGTTTGGCTGTCTCTGGAAACACCATATATTTT. The V and J genes are TRBV12-3 or TRBV12-4 and TRBJ1-3; D not resolved. V gave up 3 bases and J gave up 0 bases, with 6 bases separating them. The CDR3 has 14 residues.

The chain recombines TRBV7-8 with TRBJ2-3; 16 bases agree with TRBD2. This CDR3 comprises 20 residues. Germline assignment: CDR1 SGHVS and CDR2 FQNEAQ. With 5 bases clipped from V and 2 bases from J, the junction kept 13 bases outside the gene matches. CDR3 protein: CASSGRRYGTSGGDTDTQYF. CDR3 coding DNA: TGTGCCAGCAGCGGGCGGCGCTACGGGACTAGCGGGGGGGACACAGATACGCAGTATTTT.

The chain couples TRBV20-1 to TRBJ1-1, with no clear D. The CDR3 runs 10 residues. The germline CDR1 and CDR2 sequences are DFQATT and SNEGSKA (reference sequence). Trimming shortened V by 6 bases and J by 11 bases, and 13 bases separated the two germline ends. CDR3: CSARTGPAFF. The CDR3, as DNA: TGCAGTGCACGGACGGGCCCGGCTTTCTTT.

In the case of this clonotype: An end of the junction differs from the germline gene, which may be a read error. The CDR3 here is CASSGESTDTQCF. The CDR3 DNA reads TGTGCCAGCAGCGGAGAAAGCACAGATACGCAGTGTTTT. The chain links TRBV7-9 to TRBJ2-3; D gene uncertain. Germline-derived CDR1 and CDR2 are SEHNR and FQNEAQ (reference sequence). The CDR3 loop spans 13 amino acids.

This clonotype has more than one count but fewer than ten. The J gene is TRBJ2-5, the V gene TRBV4-1, with no clear D. V lost 3 bases, J lost 5 bases, and 10 bases lay in between. Germline V gene sequence: CDR1 MGHRA, CDR2 YSYEKL. CDR3 size: 13 residues. Here the CDR3 reads CASSQPIRETQYF. For the CDR3, the DNA is TGCGCCAGCAGCCAGCCTATCAGGGAGACCCAGTACTTC.

The rearrangement links TRBV18 to TRBJ1-1, with 8 bases lining up with TRBD1. V lost 1 base, J lost 1 base, and 2 bases stayed unmatched. CDR1 and CDR2 (germline): KGHSH, LQKENI. The CDR3 is made up of 15 amino acids. The CDR3: CASSPRTGSNTEAFF. CDR3 DNA: TGTGCCAGCTCACCACGGACAGGGTCGAACACTGAAGCTTTCTTT. The whole variable domain, filled in from reference TRBV18 and TRBJ1-1, reads NAGVMQNPRHLVRRRGQEARLRCSPMKGHSHVYWYRQLPEEGLKFMVYLQKENIIDESGMPKERFSAEFPKEGPSILRIQQVVRGDSAAYFCASSPRTGSNTEAFFGQGTRLTVV.

This chain joins TRBV5-6 and TRBJ1-1; 10 bases are a match to TRBD1. V gave up 4 bases and J gave up 2 bases; unmatched junction bases: 11. Per the germline V gene, CDR1 is SGHDT and CDR2 is YYEEEE. CDR3 size: 17 residues. The CDR3 sequence is CASSSDRGRVVNTEAFF. CDR3 nucleotides: TGTGCCAGCAGCAGCGACAGGGGGCGCGTGGTAAACACTGAAGCTTTCTTT.